This T cell receptor beta chain was found in a study of cytomegalovirus exposure and HLA in healthy donors. Study-wide results and limits: Rarity characterized most TCR sequences, yet some public TCRs appeared in many donors. It emerged from a later analysis that several of the most significant clusters appeared to be linked to common viral pathogens. Some TCR beta chains (over 150 of them) were listed as cytomegalovirus-associated. Of the V segments, some could not be distinguished, including TRBV6-2 and TRBV6-3, and were excluded.

Points on this clone: Its antigen is unidentified.

CDR3 length equals 16 residues. Germline CDR1 reads LNHDA; CDR2 reads SQIVND (reference sequence). The J segment lost 4 bases and the V segment lost 1 base, leaving 2 bases of the junction unmatched. Primers included in the PCR were 60 Vbeta and 13 Jbeta primers. The table came from immunoSEQ multiplex PCR; TCRdb's copy has only in-frame clones and leaves some out. The sample holds around 140,000 clones; around 66% are singletons and the top ten take 5.5% to 7%. This chain joins TRBV19 and TRBJ2-2; TRBD2 agrees at 11 bases. This sequence was found in a woman aged 55-70 years in good health and CMV-seronegative. Sample: PBMCs. CDR3: CASSIVAGGLTGELFF. In nucleotides, the CDR3 is TGTGCCAGTAGTATAGTAGCGGGGGGGCTCACCGGGGAGCTGTTTTTT.